Following are 2 T cell receptor beta chains from one sample sequenced in a study of a mutant IDH1 vaccine in newly diagnosed glioma. The table came from immunoSEQ multiplex PCR; TCRdb's copy has only in-frame clones and leaves some out. Here the sample spans some 80,000 clones, 75% to 90% being singletons. Their antigens are not known. Regarding time point: week 23, last vaccination. Each vaccine dose was 300 ug of mutant IDH1 20-mer peptide, with topical imiquimod. The starting material was PBMCs, obtained from a glioma patient whose treatment included an IDH1 peptide vaccine. Receptors originate from a woman aged 45-65 years with glioma.

The chain couples TRBV5-1 to TRBJ2-5, with TRBD1 identical over 7 bases. This CDR3 is 13 amino acids long. V lost 4 bases and J lost 2; bases outside the gene matches: 2. Per the germline V gene, CDR1 is SGHRS and CDR2 is YFSETQ. The CDR3 loop reads CASSVGQQETQYF. CDR3 DNA sequence: TGCGCCAGCAGCGTGGGACAGCAAGAGACCCAGTACTTC.

The V call is TRBV2, the J call TRBJ2-1; 7 bases match TRBD2. This CDR3 has 12 amino acids. V was clipped by 7 bases and J by 8 bases; unmatched bases: 5. Per germline, CDR1 SNHLY and CDR2 FYNNEI. CDR3 nucleotides: TGTGCCAGCACCAAGCGGGACTATGAGCAGTTCTTC. As protein: CASTKRDYEQFF.